This entry is about one T cell receptor (beta chain). The source of the sample is a study of T cell clonotyping in hematopoietic cell transplantation. Time point in this sample: recipient sample about 28 days before transplant, after cytoreduction. This CDR3 spans 15 amino acids. Germline CDR1 and CDR2: SGDLS and YYNGEE. Trimming cost V 0 bases and J 1 base, with 10 bases left between them. Method: immunoSEQ multiplex PCR; TCRdb's copy keeps in-frame clones and lacks some. The sample lists about 47,000 clones; approximately 80% were seen once. The V gene is TRBV9, the J gene TRBJ1-1; D unresolved. The sample in question was peripheral blood mononuclear cells, obtained before stem cell transplant. The clonotype was recovered from a man between 60 and 70 years old with myelodysplastic syndrome. Some clones in this sample may be carry-over from other donors' samples. Here the CDR3 DNA reads TGTGCCAGCAGCGTAGATGAGGGCAGGAACACTGAAGCTTTCTTT. Translated: CASSVDEGRNTEAFF. The complete variable domain, with remaining parts taken from reference TRBV9 and TRBJ1-1, reads DSGVTQTPKHLITATGQRVTLRCSPRSGDLSVYWYQQSLDQGLQFLIQYYNGEERAKGNILERFSAQQFPDLHSELNLSSLELGDSALYFCASSVDEGRNTEAFFGQGTRLTVV.